This T cell receptor (beta chain) was identified during a study of T cell changes during pregnancy in multiple sclerosis. CDR1 is MNHEY and CDR2 is SVGAGI in the germline V gene. The CDR3 is 14 amino acids. V dropped 4 bases and J dropped 3 bases, with 7 bases sitting between them. Generated by immunoSEQ multiplex PCR, the TCRdb table keeps only in-frame clones and is missing some. The sample lists over 55,000 clones, 75% to 90% occurring once. The sequence was collected from a female donor in good health, enrolled as a control in a pregnancy study. The sample in question was peripheral blood, obtained after pregnancy. V gene TRBV6-5 combines with J gene TRBJ2-6, with TRBD1 as a possible D gene (5 bases). DNA of the CDR3: TGTGCCAGCAGTTGGGGCCTTGGGGCCAACGTCCTGACTTTC. This sequence encodes CASSWGLGANVLTF.